This T cell receptor beta chain was captured by sequencing in a study of T cell responses to AZD1222 COVID-19 vaccine. Profiling relied on immunoSEQ multiplex PCR, and the TCRdb table lists in-frame clones only, not all of them. The data show roughly 150,000 clones, about nine tenths seen once. CDR3 length equals 16 residues. V was clipped by 0 bases and J by 6 bases, with 16 bases between them. CDR1 and CDR2 (germline): SGDLS, YYNGEE. The origin of this receptor is an adult in good health. The chain carries TRBV9 and TRBJ2-1, with D unclear. This material consisted of peripheral blood, taken on day 0 of AZD1222 vaccination. This CDR3 is CASSVEEKYAVNEQFF. The CDR3, as DNA: TGTGCCAGCAGCGTAGAAGAAAAGTACGCGGTCAATGAGCAGTTCTTC.